Sequencing of this TCR beta chain was carried out in a study of T cell changes during pregnancy in multiple sclerosis. The table came from immunoSEQ multiplex PCR; TCRdb's copy has only in-frame clones and leaves some out. The sample yields under 95,000 clones, over 85% seen once. The source is a female donor in good health, enrolled as a control in a pregnancy study. Sequencing used peripheral blood, obtained in the second trimester of pregnancy.

The CDR3: CASGGSGGTDTQYF. CDR3 bases: TGTGCTAGTGGCGGAAGCGGGGGGACAGATACGCAGTATTTT. The chain carries TRBV12-5 and TRBJ2-3, with TRBD2 matching over 9 bases. Germline-derived CDR1 and CDR2 are LGHNT and FRNRAP. V lost 6 bases and J lost 3; bases outside the gene matches: 4. The CDR3 is 14 residues long.